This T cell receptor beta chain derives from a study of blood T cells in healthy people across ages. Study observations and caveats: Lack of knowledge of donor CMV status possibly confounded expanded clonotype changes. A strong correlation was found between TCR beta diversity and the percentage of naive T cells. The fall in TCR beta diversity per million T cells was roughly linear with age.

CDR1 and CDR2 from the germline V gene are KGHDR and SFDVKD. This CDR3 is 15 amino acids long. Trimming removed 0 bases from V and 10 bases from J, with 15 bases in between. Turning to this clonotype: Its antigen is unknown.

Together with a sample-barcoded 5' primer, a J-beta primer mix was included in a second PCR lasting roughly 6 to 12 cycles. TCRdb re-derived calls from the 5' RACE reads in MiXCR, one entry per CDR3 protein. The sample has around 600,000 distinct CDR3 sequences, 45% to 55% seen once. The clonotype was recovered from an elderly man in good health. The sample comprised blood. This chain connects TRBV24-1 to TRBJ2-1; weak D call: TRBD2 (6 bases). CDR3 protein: CATSDLQTGSREQFF. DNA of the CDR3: TGTGCCACCAGTGATTTGCAGACCGGGAGCCGGGAGCAGTTCTTC.